These T cell receptor beta chains were read from a single sample in a study of T cells in Graves' hyperthyroidism and ophthalmopathy. MiXCR, applied by TCRdb to the multiplex PCR reads, yields one record per CDR3 protein. This sample has hundreds of thousands of distinct CDR3 sequences, with about 45% found just once. The sequenced sample was peripheral blood or thyroid tissue (not recorded which). The receptors originated from an adult man with Graves' disease, either hyperthyroidism or ophthalmopathy (not recorded which). The CDR3 runs from the conserved cysteine through the conserved F or W. The order of the fields is J gene, D gene, V gene, clone size, CDR3 DNA, CDR3 protein. A D gene is named only where the DNA matches it firmly. Expanded clones are given a class, and other clones once, few, many or no size at all.

TRBJ1-2	TRBD1	TRBV29-1	NA	TGCAGCGTTGAGGGCCGTGGGACAGGGTATGGCTACACCTTC	CSVEGRGTGYGYTF
TRBJ2-7	NA	TRBV6-5	NA	TGTGCCAGCAGTTATAGGCGCAGAAGCGAGCAGTACTTC	CASSYRRRSEQYF
TRBJ1-2	NA	TRBV2	NA	TGTGCCAGCAGTGGGGCGCGACTGAGGGATGGCTACACCTTC	CASSGARLRDGYTF
TRBJ1-1	NA	TRBV20-1	few	TGCAGTGCTAGAGAGCAAAACCTGAGAGCTTTCTTT	CSAREQNLRAFF
TRBJ1-2	NA	TRBV19	few	TGTGCCAGTAGTATCGGACCGGGGGGCTACACCTTC	CASSIGPGGYTF
TRBJ2-7	TRBD1	TRBV20-1	once	TGCAGCGCGGGACAGGGGTATCCATTCGTCTACGAGCAGTACTTC	CSAGQGYPFVYEQYF
TRBJ1-2	NA	TRBV5-1	few	TGCGCCAGCAGCTTGTCGGGAGGGGTCTATGGCTACACCTTC	CASSLSGGVYGYTF
TRBJ1-3	NA	TRBV7-2	NA	TGTGCCAGCAGCTATCTCACCATATATTTT	CASSYLTIYF
TRBJ1-4	NA	TRBV7-9	NA	TGTGCCAGCAGCTTACAGGGACGCGGCTTTGGCGAAAAACTGTTTTTT	CASSLQGRGFGEKLFF
TRBJ1-5	TRBD1	TRBV12-5	NA	TGTGCCGGCAGCCTCGGACAGGTCAATCAGCCCCAGCATTTT	CAGSLGQVNQPQHF
TRBJ1-2	NA	TRBV15	many	TGTGCCACCAGCAGAGATAAGACAGCGAACTATGGCTACACCTTC	CATSRDKTANYGYTF
TRBJ1-6	NA	TRBV20-1	NA	TGCAGTGCTAAACATGACTATAATTCACCCCTCCACTTT	CSAKHDYNSPLHF
TRBJ1-2	NA	TRBV2	NA	TGTGCCAGCAGTCACCGGGCAGGGTATGGCTACACCTTC	CASSHRAGYGYTF
TRBJ1-4	NA	TRBV2	once	TGTGCCAGCAGAGGAGAGACAGGTGGAAGGGACGAAAAACTGTTTTTT	CASRGETGGRDEKLFF
TRBJ2-2	NA	TRBV20-1	NA	TGCAGTGCTAGAGCAAAGGGCGGGCAGGGGCGGGCCGGGGAGCTGTTTTTT	CSARAKGGQGRAGELFF
TRBJ1-5	TRBD1	TRBV10-3	many	TGTGCCATCAGTGAGGACAGGGATAGCAATCAGCCCCAGCATTTT	CAISEDRDSNQPQHF
TRBJ2-7	NA	TRBV24-1	many	TGTGCCACCAGTACCCACGAGCAGTACTTC	CATSTHEQYF
TRBJ2-7	NA	TRBV15	many	TGTGCCACCAGAAGGAGACAGACTGCCTACGAGCAGTACTTC	CATRRRQTAYEQYF
TRBJ2-7	NA	TRBV7-9	many	TGTGCCAGCAGCTTAGCGGCCAACTACGAGCAGTACTTC	CASSLAANYEQYF
TRBJ2-2	TRBD1	TRBV10-3	few	TGTGCCATCAGTAGGACAGGGGCCACCGGGGAGCTGTTTTTT	CAISRTGATGELFF
TRBJ2-7	TRBD1	TRBV7-2	NA	TGTGCCAGCAGCATGGGACAGAGCAGAGCCTACGAGCAGTACTTC	CASSMGQSRAYEQYF
TRBJ1-1	NA	TRBV20-1	few	TGCAGTGCTAGACCGGATATGAACACTGAAGCTTTCTTT	CSARPDMNTEAFF
TRBJ1-2	TRBD1	TRBV20-1	NA	TGCAGTGCCGCTTCGACAGGGGGCAACTATGGCTACACCTTC	CSAASTGGNYGYTF
TRBJ1-2	NA	TRBV7-9	many	TGTGCCAGCAGCTTAGTGGAGGAAGGTGGCTACACCTTC	CASSLVEEGGYTF
TRBJ2-2	NA	TRBV5-1	few	TGCGCCAGCACCCCCACAGTAATACCGGGGGAGCTGTTTTTT	CASTPTVIPGELFF
TRBJ1-6	NA	TRBV25-1	NA	TGTGCCAGCAGACAGGGTAGTAGTTCACCCCTCCACTTT	CASRQGSSSPLHF
TRBJ1-5	TRBD1	TRBV2	many	TGTGCCAGCAGCCGGGACAGACCTAGCAATCAGCCCCAGCATTTT	CASSRDRPSNQPQHF
TRBJ2-5	NA	TRBV7-4	NA	TGTGCCAGCAGCCAAGCGTTACGCATCACTTGGGGTGCCCAAGAGACCCAGTACTTC	CASSQALRITWGAQETQYF
TRBJ1-1	NA	TRBV29-1	NA	TGCAGCGTTGACGGTATGTGGGATGAAGCTTTCTTT	CSVDGMWDEAFF
TRBJ1-5	NA	TRBV25-1	NA	TGTGCCAGCAGTGAAACGTTTCAGGGCAGCAATCAGCCCCAGCATTTT	CASSETFQGSNQPQHF
TRBJ1-2	NA	TRBV20-1	few	TGCAGTGCTAGGGTTTCGAGAGGGCTGGTACAATATCTCCATGGCTACACCTTC	CSARVSRGLVQYLHGYTF
TRBJ1-6	TRBD1	TRBV7-7	many	TGTGCTAGCACCGTAAACCGGGACAGGGCTTCTTCACCCCTCCACTTT	CASTVNRDRASSPLHF
TRBJ1-2	NA	TRBV20-1	NA	TGCAGTGCTGGAGCCAGGGAGCGCTATGGCTACACCTTC	CSAGARERYGYTF
TRBJ1-1	NA	TRBV25-1	NA	TGTGCCAGCAGTGCTAGAGATCTTTTTTCAGCGAACACTGAAGCTTTCTTT	CASSARDLFSANTEAFF
TRBJ2-5	TRBD2	TRBV7-9	NA	TGTGCCAGCAGCTTAGTCTCCAGCGGGGGGTGGCGAGAGACCCAGTACTTC	CASSLVSSGGWRETQYF
TRBJ1-2	TRBD1	TRBV19	NA	TGTGCCAGTAGATTGGACAGGCATGGCTACACCTTC	CASRLDRHGYTF
TRBJ1-6	TRBD1	TRBV7-9	NA	TGTGCCAGCAGCTCGACAGGGGGCAGATCACCCCTCCACTTT	CASSSTGGRSPLHF
TRBJ1-2	NA	TRBV24-1	many	TGTGCCACCAGCAGACCAGGGGAAACTGGCTACACCTTC	CATSRPGETGYTF